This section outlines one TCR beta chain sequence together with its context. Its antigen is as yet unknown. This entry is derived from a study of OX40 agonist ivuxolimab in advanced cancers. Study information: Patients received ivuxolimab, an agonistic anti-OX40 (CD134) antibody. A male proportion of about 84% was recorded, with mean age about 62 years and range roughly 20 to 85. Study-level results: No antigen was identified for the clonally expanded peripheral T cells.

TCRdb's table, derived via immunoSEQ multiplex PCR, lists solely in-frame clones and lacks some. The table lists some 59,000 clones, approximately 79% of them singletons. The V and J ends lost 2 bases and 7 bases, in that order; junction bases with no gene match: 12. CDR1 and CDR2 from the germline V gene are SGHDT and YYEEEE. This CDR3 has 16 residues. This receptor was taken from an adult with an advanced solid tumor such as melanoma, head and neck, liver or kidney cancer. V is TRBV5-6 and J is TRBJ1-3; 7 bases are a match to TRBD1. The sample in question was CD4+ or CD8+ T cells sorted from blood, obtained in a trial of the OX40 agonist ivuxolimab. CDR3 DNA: TGTGCCAGCAGCTTAACCGGGACAGTGGGGAGGAACACCATATATTTT. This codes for CASSLTGTVGRNTIYF. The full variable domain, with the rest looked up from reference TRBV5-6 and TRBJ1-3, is DAGVTQSPTHLIKTRGQQVTLRCSPKSGHDTVSWYQQALGQGPQFIFQYYEEEERQRGNFPDRFSGHQFPNYSSELNVNALLLGDSALYLCASSLTGTVGRNTIYFGEGSWLTVV.